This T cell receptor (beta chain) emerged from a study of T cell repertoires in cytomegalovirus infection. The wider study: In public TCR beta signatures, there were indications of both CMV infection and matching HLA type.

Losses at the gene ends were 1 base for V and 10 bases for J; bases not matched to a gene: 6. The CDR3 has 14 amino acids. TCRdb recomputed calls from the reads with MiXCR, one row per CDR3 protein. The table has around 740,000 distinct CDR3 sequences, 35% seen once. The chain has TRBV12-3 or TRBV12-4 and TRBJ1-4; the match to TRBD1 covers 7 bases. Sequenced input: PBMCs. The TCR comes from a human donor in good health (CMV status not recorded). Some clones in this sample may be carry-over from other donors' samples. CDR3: CASSLVGGEGKLFF. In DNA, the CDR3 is TGTGCCAGCAGTTTAGTAGGGGGCGAAGGAAAACTGTTTTTT.